This TCR beta chain is from a study of identical twins. Broader study findings: Models underpredicted monozygotic twin sharing of out-of-frame TCR alpha. Findings came from cross-sectional statistics, without long-term follow-up of donors. Potential partial confounding of zero-insertion analyses by invariant MAIT and iNKT cells was noted.

Comment on this clonotype: As yet, its antigen is unknown.

A universal primer site was created by template switching, with the cDNA bearing unique molecular identifiers. TCRdb independently ran MiXCR on the 5' RACE reads; one entry per CDR3 protein. The sample contains about 900,000 distinct CDR3 sequences, approximately 13% of which appear only once. Between the trimmed V and J ends, which lost 0 bases and 2 bases, there was a span of 9 bases. Germline V gene data show CDR1 as SGDLS and CDR2 as YYNGEE. The length of the CDR3 is 14 residues. These sequences were also reported in another study, on yellow fever vaccine responses in identical twins.

Sequencing was performed on PBMCs. This sequence joins TRBV9 and TRBJ2-7, with D possibly matching TRBD2 (5 bases). The receptor was derived from a woman aged 18 to 35 in good health. The DNA of the CDR3 is TGTGCCAGCAGCGTAGCTCACGGGACCTACGAGCAGTACTTC. Amino acids: CASSVAHGTYEQYF.